This T cell receptor (beta chain) was recovered during a study of blood T cell repertoires in COVID-19. As for the study in general: There were acute and convalescent COVID-19 samples, and they came from the United States, Italy and Spain. Sample material is recorded as cDNA or gDNA derived from T cells, B-cell-depleted T cells, or PBMCs.

The germline gives CDR1 LGHNA, CDR2 YNFKEQ. The CDR3 is 15 residues long. With 0 bases clipped from V and 1 base from J, the junction kept 3 bases outside the gene matches. Under the authors' procedure: Cell counts per sample came from amplifying reference gene primers. Clones were read by immunoSEQ multiplex PCR, and TCRdb kept only the in-frame ones, dropping some. Clonal size and the V and J genes are those of that table, whereas D and trimming came from the DNA. The repertoire holds fewer than 65,000 clones, with more than 75% as singletons. The sequenced sample consisted of peripheral blood. The rearrangement joins TRBV4-2 to TRBJ2-7, with 7 bases aligning to TRBD1. The clonotype originates from a human donor in a cohort sampled during active COVID-19. This CDR3 is CASSQEGTVSYEQYF. The CDR3 nucleotides are TGTGCCAGCAGCCAAGAGGGGACAGTTTCCTACGAGCAGTACTTC.